The present T cell receptor (beta chain) was sequenced within a study of T cell changes during pregnancy in multiple sclerosis. With V trimmed by 4 bases and J by 3 bases, 5 bases remained unmatched. The CDR3 sequence is 15 residues long. Germline values: CDR1 SGHNT, CDR2 YYREEE (reference sequence). Assay used: immunoSEQ multiplex PCR; TCRdb lists only in-frame clones, some missing. The table records tens of thousands of clones, about 94% of them present only once. This TCR came from a female donor in good health, enrolled as a control in a pregnancy study. The chain has TRBV5-4 and TRBJ2-1; 9 nucleotides align to TRBD1. Sequences were derived from peripheral blood, sampled in the first trimester of pregnancy. CDR3 residues: CASSGGQGSYNEQFF. CDR3 DNA sequence: TGTGCCAGCAGCGGGGGACAGGGAAGCTACAATGAGCAGTTCTTC.